This T cell receptor beta chain was identified in a study of T cells in Graves' hyperthyroidism and ophthalmopathy. The CDR3 covers 16 residues. CDR1 and CDR2 from the germline V gene are MNHEY and SVGAGI. The V end lost 0 bases, the J end lost 0 bases, and 12 bases lay between the germline ends. Study-wide results and limits: In the analysis, a 13 V-J model separated ophthalmopathy from stable hyperthyroidism. Most clonotypes expanded in the thyroid (above 0.001) were also present in blood.

Comments on this clonotype: The antigen remains undetermined.

Together with thyroid ultrasound, orbital computed tomography, serum thyroxine and TRAb, clinical symptoms were used for diagnoses. The source material, RNA transcripts, was used to amplify TCR beta CDR3 regions. The HTBI primer set drove a first-round RT-PCR of the TCR CDR3. TCRdb analysed the multiplex PCR reads with MiXCR anew, one entry per CDR3 protein. The profile shows about 510,000 distinct CDR3 sequences, roughly 45% of them singletons. The material sequenced was peripheral blood or thyroid tissue (not recorded which). The sequence was collected from an adult woman with Graves' disease, either hyperthyroidism or ophthalmopathy (not recorded which). J is TRBJ2-7 and V is TRBV6-5, with D unclear. The CDR3 DNA is TGTGCCAGCAGTTACTCGATAGTTAGGAGCTCCTACGAGCAGTACTTC. Its protein is CASSYSIVRSSYEQYF.